This T cell receptor (beta chain) emerged from a study of cytomegalovirus exposure and HLA in healthy donors. Of note for this clone: The antigen is not known.

TCRdb's table, derived via immunoSEQ multiplex PCR, lists solely in-frame clones and lacks some. Among 200,000 to 300,000 clones listed, approximately 86% were seen once. The CDR3 is 13 residues long. V gave up 4 bases and J gave up 6 bases, with 12 bases separating them. Germline V gives CDR1 MNHEY, CDR2 SMNVEV (reference sequence). Regarding the study as a whole: Confirmation was obtained in vitro that a few CMV-associated chains are specific for CMV antigens.

The sequenced sample was PBMCs. The rearrangement uses TRBV27 and TRBJ1-1, with a tentative D call TRBD1 (6 bases). This sequence was found in a woman aged 25 to 39 in good health and CMV-seropositive. The DNA of the CDR3 is TGTGCCAGCAGTTGGGGGGGCGCCGCTGAAGCTTTCTTT. This encodes CASSWGGAAEAFF.